This TCR beta chain was sequenced in a study of cytomegalovirus exposure and HLA in healthy donors. Study-level points and caveats: The listing of 150 to 200 TCR beta chains classed them as cytomegalovirus-associated. Despite most TCR sequences being rare, some public TCRs occurred in many donors.

About this clone: Its specificity is not known.

Trimming shortened V by 6 bases and J by 5 bases, and 16 bases separated the two germline ends. The CDR3 contains 14 residues. CDR1 and CDR2 from the germline V gene are MRHNA and SNTAGT. The assay was immunoSEQ multiplex PCR, and TCRdb's table has in-frame clones only and misses some. The sample has some 86,000 clones, approximately 93% seen once. The V gene is TRBV6-4, the J gene TRBJ1-1; a possible D gene is TRBD1 (5 bases). Sequencing used PBMCs. The receptor's source is a woman in her 30s in good health and CMV-seronegative. The CDR3 DNA reads TGTGCCAGCAGGGAATCTGGGGGGGGAACTGAAGCTTTCTTT. Residues: CASRESGGGTEAFF.